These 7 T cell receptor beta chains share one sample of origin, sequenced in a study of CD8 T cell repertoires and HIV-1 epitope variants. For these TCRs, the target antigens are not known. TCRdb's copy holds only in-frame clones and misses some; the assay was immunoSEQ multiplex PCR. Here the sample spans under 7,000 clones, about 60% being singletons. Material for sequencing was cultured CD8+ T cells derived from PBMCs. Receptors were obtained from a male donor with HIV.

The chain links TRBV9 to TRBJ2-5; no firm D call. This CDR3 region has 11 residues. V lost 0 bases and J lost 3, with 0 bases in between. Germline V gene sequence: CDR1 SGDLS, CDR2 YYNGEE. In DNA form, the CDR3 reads TGTGCCAGCAGCGTAGAAGAGACCCAGTACTTC. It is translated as CASSVEETQYF.

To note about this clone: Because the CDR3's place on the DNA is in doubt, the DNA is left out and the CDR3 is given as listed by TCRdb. The CDR3 is CASSTGQYFGNEQFF. V gene TRBV2 combines with J gene TRBJ2-1; the DNA was not compared with TRBD1, the D call given in the table. Per germline, CDR1 SNHLY and CDR2 FYNNEI. The CDR3 sequence runs 15 residues, both termini included.

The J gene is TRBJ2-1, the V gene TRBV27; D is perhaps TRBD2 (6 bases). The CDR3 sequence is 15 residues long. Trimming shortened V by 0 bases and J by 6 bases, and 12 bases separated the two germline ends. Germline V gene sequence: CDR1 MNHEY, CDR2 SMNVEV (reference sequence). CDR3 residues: CASSLSSSGGNEQFF. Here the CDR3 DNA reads TGTGCCAGCAGTTTATCATCCTCCGGGGGCAATGAGCAGTTCTTC.

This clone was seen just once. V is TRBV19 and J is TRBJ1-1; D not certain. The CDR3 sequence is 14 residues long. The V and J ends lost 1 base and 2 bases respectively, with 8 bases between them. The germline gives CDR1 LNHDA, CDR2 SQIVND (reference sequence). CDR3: CASSIASSNTEAFF. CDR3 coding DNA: TGTGCCAGTAGTATAGCCAGTTCCAACACTGAAGCTTTCTTT. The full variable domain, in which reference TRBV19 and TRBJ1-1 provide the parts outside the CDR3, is DGGITQSPKYLFRKEGQNVTLSCEQNLNHDAMYWYRQDPGQGLRLIYYSQIVNDFQKGDIAEGYSVSREKKESFPLTVTSAQKNPTAFYLCASSIASSNTEAFFGQGTRLTVV.

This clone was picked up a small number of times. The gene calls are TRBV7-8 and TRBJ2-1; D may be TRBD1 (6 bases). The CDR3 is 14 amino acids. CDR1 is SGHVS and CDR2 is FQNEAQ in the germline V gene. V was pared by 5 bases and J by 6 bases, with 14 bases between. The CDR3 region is CASSRWDTPNEQFF. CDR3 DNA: TGTGCCAGCAGCCGGTGGGACACCCCCAATGAGCAGTTCTTC.

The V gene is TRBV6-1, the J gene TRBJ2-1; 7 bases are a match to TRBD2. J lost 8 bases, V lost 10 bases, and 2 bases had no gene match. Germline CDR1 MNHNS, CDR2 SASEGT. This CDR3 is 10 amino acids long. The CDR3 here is CATGGYEQFF. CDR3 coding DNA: TGTGCCACCGGGGGGTATGAGCAGTTCTTC.

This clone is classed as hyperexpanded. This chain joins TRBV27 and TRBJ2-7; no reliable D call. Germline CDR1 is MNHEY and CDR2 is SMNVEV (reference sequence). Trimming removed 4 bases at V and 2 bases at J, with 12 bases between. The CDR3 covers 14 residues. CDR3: CASSSDVSAYEQYF. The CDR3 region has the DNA TGTGCCAGCAGTTCAGATGTCTCGGCCTACGAGCAGTACTTC.